Shown below are 16 T cell receptor beta chains from a single sample sequenced in a study of vaccination effects on CD4 cells after COVID-19. Sequencing used immunoSEQ multiplex PCR; TCRdb keeps in-frame clones, though not all of them. The table lists tens of thousands of clones, over 55% of them singletons. Their target antigens are unknown. Prior to sequencing, the ViraFEST assay stimulated PBMC with viral peptide pools, which expanded the antigen-specific CD4+ T cells. At the end of more than 8 days of culture, CD4+ T cells were isolated. All participants had two doses of either the BNT162b2 or mRNA-1273 vaccine. This specimen was CD4+ T cells from PBMCs cultured with HCoV-NL63 spike peptides, taken after COVID-19 vaccination. All receptors come from a human donor who received a COVID-19 vaccine.

The chain links TRBV6-6 to TRBJ2-1; TRBD2 matches 12 bases. Germline V gene lookup returns CDR1 MNHNY and CDR2 SVGAGI (reference sequence). This CDR3 is built from 15 residues. V was clipped by 6 bases and J by 10 bases; unmatched bases: 10. The CDR3, as DNA: TGTGCCAGCAGCCAGAGGACTAGCGGGAAGGGCGAGCAGTTCTTC. This codes for CASSQRTSGKGEQFF.

The V call is TRBV6-5, the J call TRBJ2-7; the D gene is possibly TRBD1 (6 bases). Germline CDR1 is MNHEY and CDR2 is SVGAGI. V was trimmed by 4 bases and J by 1 base, leaving 8 bases between them. The CDR3 loop spans 13 amino acids. The CDR3 DNA reads TGTGCCAGCAGTTTGGGACAATCCTACGAGCAGTACTTC. This sequence encodes CASSLGQSYEQYF.

This chain joins TRBV3-1 (or the pseudogene TRBV3-2) and TRBJ2-7, with D perhaps given as TRBD1 or TRBD2 (6 bases each). There are 15 residues in the CDR3. V lost 4 bases, J lost 3 bases, and 16 bases lay in between. CDR1 is LGHDT and CDR2 is YNNKEL in the germline V gene (reference sequence). The CDR3 bases are TGTGCCAGCAGCCCCATGGGGGGCCGTTTCTACGAGCAGTACTTC. It translates to CASSPMGGRFYEQYF.

This sequence joins TRBV19 and TRBJ2-6; TRBD1 is a possible D gene (5 bases). The CDR3 totals 16 residues. Germline loops: CDR1 LNHDA, CDR2 SQIVND (reference sequence). Between the trimmed V and J ends, which lost 4 bases and 3 bases, there was a span of 13 bases. The DNA of the CDR3 is TGTGCCAGTAGTACCGTAGGCAGGGTTGGGGCCAACGTCCTGACTTTC. The encoded protein is CASSTVGRVGANVLTF.

V gene TRBV20-1 combines with J gene TRBJ2-1; a possible D gene is TRBD2 (6 bases). CDR3 length: 14 residues. Between the trimmed V and J ends, which lost 3 bases and 4 bases, there was a span of 13 bases. Germline-derived CDR1 and CDR2 are DFQATT and SNEGSKA (reference sequence). This CDR3 is CSASPTSGYNEQFF. CDR3 sequence (DNA): TGCAGTGCTAGTCCGACTAGTGGTTACAATGAGCAGTTCTTC.

The gene calls are TRBV6-2 or TRBV6-3 and TRBJ1-1, with 7 bases aligning to TRBD1. The CDR3 sequence is 15 residues long. Per the germline V gene, CDR1 is MNHEY and CDR2 is SVGEGT. V dropped 4 bases and J dropped 1; count of bases not matched to a gene: 6. This CDR3 reads CASSSLGQTNTEAFF. The CDR3 coding sequence is TGTGCCAGCAGTTCCCTGGGACAGACGAACACTGAAGCTTTCTTT.

The chain has TRBV18 and TRBJ1-5; 8 bases are shared with TRBD1. The CDR3 runs to 15 residues. After removal of 6 bases from V and 6 bases from J, the junction contained 10 bases not matched to a gene. CDR1 and CDR2 (germline): KGHSH, LQKENI. The CDR3 spells CASSEQGVQGQPQHF. In DNA, the CDR3 is TGTGCCAGCTCTGAACAGGGGGTCCAAGGTCAGCCCCAGCATTTT.

In its sample, this clone was seen once. The genes are TRBV27 and TRBJ1-4; D unclear. CDR3 length: 13 amino acids. V was pared by 2 bases and J by 5 bases, with 6 bases between. From germline, CDR1 is MNHEY and CDR2 SMNVEV (reference sequence). The CDR3 region has the DNA TGTGCCAGCAGTTTAAGGCAGAATGAAAAACTGTTTTTT. Translating it yields CASSLRQNEKLFF.

The chain employs TRBV6-4 and TRBJ1-2, with unresolved D. The CDR3 is 12 residues long. Germline values: CDR1 MRHNA, CDR2 SNTAGT. Deletions cut 6 bases from V and 5 bases from J, with 10 bases between. CDR3 region: CASRSDGYGYTF. CDR3 DNA sequence: TGTGCCAGCAGATCGGACGGATATGGCTACACCTTC.

The V and J genes are TRBV5-1 and TRBJ2-3; D may be TRBD2 (6 bases). Looked up from germline, CDR1 is SGHRS and CDR2 is YFSETQ. Trimming cost V 1 base and J 0 bases, with 24 bases left between them. The CDR3 spans 20 residues. The CDR3 spells CASSLRLRAGLNSSTDTQYF. In DNA form, the CDR3 reads TGCGCCAGCAGCTTGCGGCTCCGTGCGGGGCTAAACTCTAGCACAGATACGCAGTATTTT.

The chain recombines TRBV19 with TRBJ2-3; no clear D gene. The CDR3 sequence is 16 residues long. The germline V gene has CDR1 LNHDA and CDR2 SQIVND (reference sequence). V lost 0 bases, J lost 2 bases, and 12 bases lay in between. The CDR3 nucleotides are TGTGCCAGTAGTATAGATCTTGGGATTACCACAGATACGCAGTATTTT. This codes for CASSIDLGITTDTQYF.

V gene TRBV27 combines with J gene TRBJ2-1; D gene ambiguous. CDR3 length: 12 residues. Trimming cost V 7 bases and J 3 bases, with 7 bases left between them. CDR1 is MNHEY and CDR2 is SMNVEV in the germline V gene (reference sequence). CDR3 amino acids: CASITVYNEQFF. In DNA, the CDR3 is TGTGCCAGCATTACAGTCTACAATGAGCAGTTCTTC.

The genes are TRBV11-2 and TRBJ2-3; 11 nucleotides align to TRBD2. The CDR3 is 16 amino acids. V shed 4 bases, J shed 2 bases, and the junction held 5 bases outside the gene matches. In germline, CDR1 is SGHAT, CDR2 FQNNGV. DNA of the CDR3: TGTGCCAGCAGCTCAAGACTAGCGGGGTTCACAGATACGCAGTATTTT. It specifies CASSSRLAGFTDTQYF.

The chain links TRBV1 to TRBJ2-7; TRBD2, the table's D call, lacks a check against the DNA. TRBV1 is shown as a pseudogene. This CDR3 has 17 residues. The CDR3 DNA sequence: TGCACCAGCAGCGAAGGGACTAGCGGGAGACGCTCCTACGAGCAGTACTTC. Its protein product is CTSSEGTSGRRSYEQYF.

V is TRBV3-1 (or the pseudogene TRBV3-2) and J is TRBJ1-2, with D unresolved. CDR3 length: 14 residues. Trimming left V 1 base short and J 3 bases short, with 9 bases between. Per the germline V gene, CDR1 is LGHDT and CDR2 is YNNKEL (reference sequence). CDR3 protein: CASSQGSIDYGYTF. The CDR3 DNA reads TGTGCCAGCAGCCAAGGCAGTATCGACTATGGCTACACCTTC.

The genes are TRBV4-1 and TRBJ1-3; perhaps TRBD1 as D (5 bases). This CDR3 is 17 amino acids long. Per the germline V gene, CDR1 is MGHRA and CDR2 is YSYEKL. V was shortened by 0 bases and J by 1 base, with 13 bases between the two germline ends. CDR3 sequence: CASSQDPRGGSGNTIYF. Written as DNA, the CDR3 is TGCGCCAGCAGCCAAGATCCCCGTGGGGGGTCTGGAAACACCATATATTTT.